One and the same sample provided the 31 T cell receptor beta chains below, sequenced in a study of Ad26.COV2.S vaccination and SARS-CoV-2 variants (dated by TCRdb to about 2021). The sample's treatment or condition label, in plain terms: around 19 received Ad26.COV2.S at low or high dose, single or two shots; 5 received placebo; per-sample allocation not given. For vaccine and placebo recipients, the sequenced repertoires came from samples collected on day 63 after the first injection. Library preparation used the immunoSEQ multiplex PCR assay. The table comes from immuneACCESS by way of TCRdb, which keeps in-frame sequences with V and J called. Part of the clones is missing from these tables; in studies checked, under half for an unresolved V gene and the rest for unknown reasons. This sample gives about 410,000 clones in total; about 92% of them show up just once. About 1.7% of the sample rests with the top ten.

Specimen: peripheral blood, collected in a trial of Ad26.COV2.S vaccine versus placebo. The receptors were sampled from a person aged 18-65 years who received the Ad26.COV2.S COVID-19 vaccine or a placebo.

CDR3: CAWGQGRYEQYF. The DNA of the CDR3 is TGTGCCTGGGGACAGGGGCGCTACGAGCAGTACTTC. V gene TRBV30 combines with J gene TRBJ2-7; TRBD1 agrees at 9 bases. CDR3 length: 12 amino acids. Trimming took 5 bases from V and 3 from J; bases not matched to a gene: 2. Germline V gene lookup returns CDR1 GTSNPN and CDR2 SVGIG (reference sequence).

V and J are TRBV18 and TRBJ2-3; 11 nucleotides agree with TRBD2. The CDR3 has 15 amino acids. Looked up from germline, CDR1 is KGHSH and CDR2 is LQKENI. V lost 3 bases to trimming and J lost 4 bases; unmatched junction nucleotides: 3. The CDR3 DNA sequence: TGTGCCAGCTCACCGGGACTAGCGGAGGCAGATACGCAGTATTTT. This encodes CASSPGLAEADTQYF.

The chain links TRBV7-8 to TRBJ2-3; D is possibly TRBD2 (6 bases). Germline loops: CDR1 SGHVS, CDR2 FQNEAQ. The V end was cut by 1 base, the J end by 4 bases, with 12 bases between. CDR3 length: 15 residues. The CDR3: CASSLVTSAPDTQYF. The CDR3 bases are TGTGCCAGCAGCTTAGTGACTAGTGCCCCAGATACGCAGTATTTT.

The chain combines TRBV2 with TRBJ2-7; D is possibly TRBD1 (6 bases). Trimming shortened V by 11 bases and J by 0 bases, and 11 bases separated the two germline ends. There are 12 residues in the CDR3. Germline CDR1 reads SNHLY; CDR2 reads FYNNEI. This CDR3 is CAGRQDSYEQYF. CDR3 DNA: TGTGCCGGGCGACAGGACTCCTACGAGCAGTACTTC.

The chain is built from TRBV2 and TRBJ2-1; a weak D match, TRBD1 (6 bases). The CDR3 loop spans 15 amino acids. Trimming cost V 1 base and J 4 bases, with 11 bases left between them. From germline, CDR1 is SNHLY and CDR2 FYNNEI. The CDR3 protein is CASSEGQGLYNEQFF. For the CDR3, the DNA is TGTGCCAGCAGTGAAGGGCAGGGGCTATACAATGAGCAGTTCTTC.

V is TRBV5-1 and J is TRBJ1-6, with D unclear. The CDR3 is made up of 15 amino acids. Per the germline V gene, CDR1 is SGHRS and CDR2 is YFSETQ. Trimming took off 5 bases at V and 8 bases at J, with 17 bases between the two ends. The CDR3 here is CASRLRSRADSPLHF. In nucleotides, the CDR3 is TGCGCCAGCAGGCTGCGAAGCCGCGCGGATTCACCCCTCCACTTT. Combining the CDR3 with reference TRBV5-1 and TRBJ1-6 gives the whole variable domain KAGVTQTPRYLIKTRGQQVTLSCSPISGHRSVSWYQQTPGQGLQFLFEYFSETQRNKGNFPGRFSGRQFSNSRSEMNVSTLELGDSALYLCASRLRSRADSPLHFGNGTRLTVT.

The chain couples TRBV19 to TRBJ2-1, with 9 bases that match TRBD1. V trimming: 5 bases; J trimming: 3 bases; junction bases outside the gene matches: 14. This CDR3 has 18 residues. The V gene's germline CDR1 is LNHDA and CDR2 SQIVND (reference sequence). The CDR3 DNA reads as TGTGCCAGTAGTTACTCAAACACAGGGGGCTATGACTACAATGAGCAGTTCTTC. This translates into CASSYSNTGGYDYNEQFF.

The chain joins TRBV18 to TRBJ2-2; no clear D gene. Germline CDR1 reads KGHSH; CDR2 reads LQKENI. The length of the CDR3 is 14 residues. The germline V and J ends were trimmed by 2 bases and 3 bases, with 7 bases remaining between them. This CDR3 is CASSPYTDTGELFF. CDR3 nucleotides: TGTGCCAGCTCACCATACACAGACACCGGGGAGCTGTTTTTT.

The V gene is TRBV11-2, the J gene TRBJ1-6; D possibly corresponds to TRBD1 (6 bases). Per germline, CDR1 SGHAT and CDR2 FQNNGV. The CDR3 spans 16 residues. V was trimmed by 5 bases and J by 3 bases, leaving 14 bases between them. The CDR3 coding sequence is TGTGCCAGCAGCCCGACCAACAGGGTCTATAATTCACCCCTCCACTTT. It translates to CASSPTNRVYNSPLHF.

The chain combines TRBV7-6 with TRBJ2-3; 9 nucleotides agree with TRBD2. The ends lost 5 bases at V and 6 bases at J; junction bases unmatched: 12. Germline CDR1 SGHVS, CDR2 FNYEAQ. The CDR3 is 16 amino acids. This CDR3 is CASSRTGGGAMDTQYF. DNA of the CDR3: TGTGCCAGCAGCCGCACGGGCGGGGGGGCCATGGATACGCAGTATTTT. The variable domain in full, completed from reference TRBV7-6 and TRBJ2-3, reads GAGVSQSPRYKVTKRGQDVALRCDPISGHVSLYWYRQALGQGPEFLTYFNYEAQQDKSGLPNDRFSAERPEGSISTLTIQRTEQRDSAMYRCASSRTGGGAMDTQYFGPGTRLTVL.

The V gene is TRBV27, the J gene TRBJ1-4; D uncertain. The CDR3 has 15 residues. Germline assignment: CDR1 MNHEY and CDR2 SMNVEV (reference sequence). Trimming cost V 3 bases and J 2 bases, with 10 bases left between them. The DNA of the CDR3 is TGTGCCAGCAGTTTTGCCAGAGGGACTAATGAAAAACTGTTTTTT. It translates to CASSFARGTNEKLFF.

The CDR3 DNA reads TGTGCCACCGCCCGGGGGGCGCGGGTCTATGGCTACACCTTC. Protein product: CATARGARVYGYTF. The chain has TRBV6-5 and TRBJ1-2; D might be TRBD1 (6 bases). Per the germline V gene, CDR1 is MNHEY and CDR2 is SVGAGI. The CDR3 runs to 14 residues. Trimming cost V 10 bases and J 4 bases, with 19 bases left between them.

In DNA, the CDR3 is TGTGCTAGTGCCCGACAAGATCAGCGGGGGCCTTCGTACTACGAGCAGTACTTC. Protein product: CASARQDQRGPSYYEQYF. J is TRBJ2-7 and V is TRBV12-5; TRBD2 agrees at 8 bases. The ends lost 7 bases at V and 3 bases at J; junction bases unmatched: 20. Germline assignment: CDR1 LGHNT and CDR2 FRNRAP. This CDR3 spans 18 amino acids.

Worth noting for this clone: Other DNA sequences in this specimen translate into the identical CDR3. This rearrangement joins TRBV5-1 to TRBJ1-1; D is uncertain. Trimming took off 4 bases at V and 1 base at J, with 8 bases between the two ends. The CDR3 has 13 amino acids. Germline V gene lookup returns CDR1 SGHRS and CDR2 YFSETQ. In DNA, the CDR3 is TGCGCCAGCAGCCTAGACCGGAACACTGAAGCTTTCTTT. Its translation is CASSLDRNTEAFF.

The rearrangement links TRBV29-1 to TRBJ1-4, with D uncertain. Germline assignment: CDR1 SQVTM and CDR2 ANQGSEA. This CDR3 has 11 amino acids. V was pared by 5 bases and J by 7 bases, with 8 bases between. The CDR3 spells CSVLGSEKLFF. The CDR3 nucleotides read TGCAGCGTTCTGGGAAGTGAAAAACTGTTTTTT.

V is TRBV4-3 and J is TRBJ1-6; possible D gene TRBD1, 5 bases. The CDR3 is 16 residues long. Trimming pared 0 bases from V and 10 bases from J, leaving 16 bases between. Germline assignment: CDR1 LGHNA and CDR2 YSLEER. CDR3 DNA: TGCGCCAGCAGCCAAGATCGGGGTTGTGGGGGATCACCCCTCCACTTT. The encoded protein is CASSQDRGCGGSPLHF.

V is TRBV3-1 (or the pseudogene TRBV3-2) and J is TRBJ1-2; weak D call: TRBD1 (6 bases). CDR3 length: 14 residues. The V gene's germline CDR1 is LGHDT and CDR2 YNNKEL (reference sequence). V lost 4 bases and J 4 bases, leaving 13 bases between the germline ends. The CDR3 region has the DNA TGTGCCAGCAGCCTGACAGGCGGCCGCTATGGCTACACCTTC. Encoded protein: CASSLTGGRYGYTF.

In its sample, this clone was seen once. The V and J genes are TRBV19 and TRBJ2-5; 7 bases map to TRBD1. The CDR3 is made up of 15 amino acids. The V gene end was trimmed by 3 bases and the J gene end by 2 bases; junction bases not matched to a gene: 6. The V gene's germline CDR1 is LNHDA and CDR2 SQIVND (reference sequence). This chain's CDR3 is CASSIVGTAQETQYF. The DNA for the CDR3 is TGTGCCAGTAGTATTGTGGGGACAGCTCAAGAGACCCAGTACTTC.

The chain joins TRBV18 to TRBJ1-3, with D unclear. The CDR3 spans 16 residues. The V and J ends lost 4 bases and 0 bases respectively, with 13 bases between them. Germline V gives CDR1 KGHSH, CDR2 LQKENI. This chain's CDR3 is CASSLGSPNSGNTIYF. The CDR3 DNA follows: TGTGCCAGCTCACTGGGAAGTCCTAACTCTGGAAACACCATATATTTT.

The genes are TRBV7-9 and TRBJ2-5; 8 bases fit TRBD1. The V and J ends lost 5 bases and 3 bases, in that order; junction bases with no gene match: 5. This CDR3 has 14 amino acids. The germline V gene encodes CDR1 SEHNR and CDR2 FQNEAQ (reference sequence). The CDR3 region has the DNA TGTGCCAGCAGCACCCGGACAGGGAAAGAGACCCAGTACTTC. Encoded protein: CASSTRTGKETQYF.

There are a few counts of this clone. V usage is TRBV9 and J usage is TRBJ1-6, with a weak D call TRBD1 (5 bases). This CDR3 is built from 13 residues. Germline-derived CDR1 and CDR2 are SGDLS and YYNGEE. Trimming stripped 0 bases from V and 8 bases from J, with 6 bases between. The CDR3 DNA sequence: TGTGCCAGCAGCGTAGAGGGGTATTCACCCCTCCACTTT. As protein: CASSVEGYSPLHF.

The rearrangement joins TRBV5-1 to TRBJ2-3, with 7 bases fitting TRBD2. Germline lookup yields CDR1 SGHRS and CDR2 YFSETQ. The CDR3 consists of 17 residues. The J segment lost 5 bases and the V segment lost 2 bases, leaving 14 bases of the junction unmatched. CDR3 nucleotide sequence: TGCGCCAGCAGCTTAGGACCTTGGGCGGGGGATGGAGATACGCAGTATTTT. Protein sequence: CASSLGPWAGDGDTQYF.

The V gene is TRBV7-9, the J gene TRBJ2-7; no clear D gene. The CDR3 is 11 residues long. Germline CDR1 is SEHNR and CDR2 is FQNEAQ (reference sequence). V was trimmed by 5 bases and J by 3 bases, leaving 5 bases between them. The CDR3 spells CASSIHYEQYF. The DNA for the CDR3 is TGTGCCAGCAGCATCCACTACGAGCAGTACTTC.

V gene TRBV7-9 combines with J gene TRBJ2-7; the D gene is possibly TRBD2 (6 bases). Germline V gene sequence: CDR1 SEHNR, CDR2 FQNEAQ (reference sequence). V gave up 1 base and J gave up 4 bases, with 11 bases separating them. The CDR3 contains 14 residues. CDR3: CASSLGFSGYEQYF. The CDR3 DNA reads TGTGCCAGCAGCTTAGGCTTTAGCGGTTACGAGCAGTACTTC. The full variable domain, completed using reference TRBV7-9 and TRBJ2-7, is DTGVSQNPRHKITKRGQNVTFRCDPISEHNRLYWYRQTLGQGPEFLTYFQNEAQLEKSRLLSDRFSAERPKGSFSTLEIQRTEQGDSAMYLCASSLGFSGYEQYFGPGTRLTVT.

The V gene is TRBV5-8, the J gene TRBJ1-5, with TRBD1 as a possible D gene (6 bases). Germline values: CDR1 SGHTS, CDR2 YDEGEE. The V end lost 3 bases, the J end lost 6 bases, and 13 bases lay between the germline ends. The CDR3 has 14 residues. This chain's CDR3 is CASSSLTGTQPQHF. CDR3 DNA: TGTGCCAGCAGCTCTCTTACAGGGACTCAGCCCCAGCATTTT. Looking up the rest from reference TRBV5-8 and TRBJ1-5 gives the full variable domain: EAGVTQSPTHLIKTRGQQATLRCSPISGHTSVYWYQQALGLGLQFLLWYDEGEERNRGNFPPRFSGRQFPNYSSELNVNALELEDSALYLCASSSLTGTQPQHFGDGTRLSIL.

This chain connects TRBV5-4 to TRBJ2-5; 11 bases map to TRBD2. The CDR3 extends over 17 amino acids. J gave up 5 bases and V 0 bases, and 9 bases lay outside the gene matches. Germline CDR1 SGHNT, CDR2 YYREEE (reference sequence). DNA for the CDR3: TGTGCCAGCAGCTTGGCACCTAGCGGGGGGACGAGGGAGACCCAGTACTTC. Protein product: CASSLAPSGGTRETQYF.

CDR3 residues: CAITRGHEAFF. CDR3 bases: TGTGCCATCACTAGGGGACATGAAGCTTTCTTT. The rearrangement joins TRBV10-3 to TRBJ1-1, with a tentative D call TRBD1 (6 bases). This CDR3 region has 11 residues. CDR1 and CDR2 (germline): ENHRY, SYGVKD. V was clipped by 7 bases and J by 7 bases, with 10 bases between them.

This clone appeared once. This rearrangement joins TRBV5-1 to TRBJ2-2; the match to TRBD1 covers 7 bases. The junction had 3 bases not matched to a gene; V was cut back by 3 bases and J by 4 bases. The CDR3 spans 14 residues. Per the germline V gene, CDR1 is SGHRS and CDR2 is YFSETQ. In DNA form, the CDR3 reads TGCGCCAGCAGCTCGGGACAGATCACCGGGGAGCTGTTTTTT. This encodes CASSSGQITGELFF.

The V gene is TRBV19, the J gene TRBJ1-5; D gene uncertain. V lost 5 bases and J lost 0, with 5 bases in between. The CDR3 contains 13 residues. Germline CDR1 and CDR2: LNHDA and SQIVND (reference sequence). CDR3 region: CASSLRSNQPQHF. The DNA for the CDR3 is TGTGCCAGTAGTCTGCGTAGCAATCAGCCCCAGCATTTT.

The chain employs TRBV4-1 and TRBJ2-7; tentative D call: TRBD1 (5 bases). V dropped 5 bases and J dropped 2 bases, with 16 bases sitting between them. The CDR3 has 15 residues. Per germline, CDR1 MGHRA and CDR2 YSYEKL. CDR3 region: CASSKSGRDTYEQYF. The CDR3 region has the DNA TGCGCCAGCAGCAAGTCGGGCAGGGATACCTACGAGCAGTACTTC.

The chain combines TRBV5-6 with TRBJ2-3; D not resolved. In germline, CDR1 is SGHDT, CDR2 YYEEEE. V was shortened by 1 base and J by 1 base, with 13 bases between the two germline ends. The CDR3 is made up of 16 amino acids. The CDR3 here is CASSLWPFGRTDTQYF. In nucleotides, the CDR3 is TGTGCCAGCAGCTTGTGGCCCTTCGGTCGCACAGATACGCAGTATTTT.